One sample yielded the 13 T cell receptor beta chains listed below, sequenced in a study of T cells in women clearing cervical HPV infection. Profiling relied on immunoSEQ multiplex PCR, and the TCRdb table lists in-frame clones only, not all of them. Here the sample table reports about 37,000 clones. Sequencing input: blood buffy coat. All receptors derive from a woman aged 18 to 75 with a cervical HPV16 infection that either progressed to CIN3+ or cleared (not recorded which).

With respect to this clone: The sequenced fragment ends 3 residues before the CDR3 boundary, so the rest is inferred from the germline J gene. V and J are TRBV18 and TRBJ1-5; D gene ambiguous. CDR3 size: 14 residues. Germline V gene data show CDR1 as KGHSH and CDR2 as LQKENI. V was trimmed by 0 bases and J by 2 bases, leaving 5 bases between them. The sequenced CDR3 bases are TGTGCCAGCTCACCACCCCAGGGCAATCAGCCC. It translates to CASSPPQGNQP. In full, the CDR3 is CASSPPQGNQPQHF.

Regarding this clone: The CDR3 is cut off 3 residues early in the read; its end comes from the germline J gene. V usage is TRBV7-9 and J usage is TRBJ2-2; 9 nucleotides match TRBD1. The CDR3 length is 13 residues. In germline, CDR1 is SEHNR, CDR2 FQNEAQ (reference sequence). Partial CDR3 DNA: TGTGCCAGCAGCCCCTGGGACAGGGAAGAG. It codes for CASSPWDREE. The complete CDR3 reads CASSPWDREELFF.

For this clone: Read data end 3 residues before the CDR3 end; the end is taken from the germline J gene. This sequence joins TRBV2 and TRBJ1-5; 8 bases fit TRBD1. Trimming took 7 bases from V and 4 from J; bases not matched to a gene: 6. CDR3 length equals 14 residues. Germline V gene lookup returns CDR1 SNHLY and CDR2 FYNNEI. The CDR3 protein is CASNADRVNQPQHF. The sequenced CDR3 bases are TGTGCCAGCAACGCGGACAGGGTAAATCAGCCC.

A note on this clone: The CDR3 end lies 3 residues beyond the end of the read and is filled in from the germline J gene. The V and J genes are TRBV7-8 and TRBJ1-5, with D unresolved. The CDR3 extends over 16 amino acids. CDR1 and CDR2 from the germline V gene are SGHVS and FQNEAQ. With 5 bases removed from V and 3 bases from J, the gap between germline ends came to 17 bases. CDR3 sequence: CASSPTGRGYNQPQHF. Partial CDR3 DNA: TGTGCCAGCAGCCCAACTGGGCGAGGATACAATCAGCCC. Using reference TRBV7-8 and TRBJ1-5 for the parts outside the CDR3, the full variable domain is GAGVSQSPRYKVAKRGQDVALRCDPISGHVSLFWYQQALGQGPEFLTYFQNEAQLDKSGLPSDRFFAERPEGSVSTLKIQRTQQEDSAVYLCASSPTGRGYNQPQHFGDGTRLSIL.

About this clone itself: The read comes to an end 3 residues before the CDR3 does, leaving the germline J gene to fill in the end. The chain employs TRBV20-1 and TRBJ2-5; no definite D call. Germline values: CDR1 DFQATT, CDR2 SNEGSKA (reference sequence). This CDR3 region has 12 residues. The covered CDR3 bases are TGCAGTGCTGAGACCGGCACAGATACC. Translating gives CSAETGTDT. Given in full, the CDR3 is CSAETGTDTQYF.

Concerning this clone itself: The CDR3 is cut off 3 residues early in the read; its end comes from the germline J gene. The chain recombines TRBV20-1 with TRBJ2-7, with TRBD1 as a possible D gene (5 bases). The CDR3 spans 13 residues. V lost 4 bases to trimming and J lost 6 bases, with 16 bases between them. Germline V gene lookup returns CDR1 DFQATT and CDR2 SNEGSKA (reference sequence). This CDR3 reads CSAIQGIISEQYF. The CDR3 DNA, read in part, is TGCAGTGCTATCCAGGGAATAATCAGCGAG.

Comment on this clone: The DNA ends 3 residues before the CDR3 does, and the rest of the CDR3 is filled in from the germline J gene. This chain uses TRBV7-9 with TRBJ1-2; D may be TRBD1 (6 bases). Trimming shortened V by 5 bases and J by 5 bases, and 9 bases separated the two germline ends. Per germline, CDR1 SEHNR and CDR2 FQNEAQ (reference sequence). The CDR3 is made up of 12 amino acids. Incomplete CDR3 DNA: TGTGCCAGCAGCACACAGGGATATGGC. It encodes CASSTQGYG. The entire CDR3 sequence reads CASSTQGYGYTF.

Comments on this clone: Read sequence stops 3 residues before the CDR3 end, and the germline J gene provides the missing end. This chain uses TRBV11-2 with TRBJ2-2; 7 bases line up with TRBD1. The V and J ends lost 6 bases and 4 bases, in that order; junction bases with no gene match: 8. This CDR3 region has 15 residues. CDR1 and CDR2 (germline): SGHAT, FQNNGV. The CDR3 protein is CASSHSTGVTGELFF. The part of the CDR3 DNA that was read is TGTGCCAGCAGTCATTCTACAGGGGTCACCGGGGAG.

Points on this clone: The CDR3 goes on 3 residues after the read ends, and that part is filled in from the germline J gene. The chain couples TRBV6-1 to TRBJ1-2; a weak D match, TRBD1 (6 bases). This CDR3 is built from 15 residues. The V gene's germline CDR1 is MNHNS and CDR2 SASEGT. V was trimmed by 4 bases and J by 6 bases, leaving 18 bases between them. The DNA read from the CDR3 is TGTGCCAGCAGTGGAACAGGGAGGACGGTGGATGGC. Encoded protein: CASSGTGRTVDG. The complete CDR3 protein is CASSGTGRTVDGYTF.

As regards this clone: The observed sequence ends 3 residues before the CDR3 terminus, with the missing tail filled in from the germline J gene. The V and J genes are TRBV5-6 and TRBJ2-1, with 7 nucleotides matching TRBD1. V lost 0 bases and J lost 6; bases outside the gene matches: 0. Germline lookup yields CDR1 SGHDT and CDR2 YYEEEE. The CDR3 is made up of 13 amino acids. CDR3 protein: CASSLGQGNEQFF. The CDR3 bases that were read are TGTGCCAGCAGCTTGGGACAGGGCAATGAG.

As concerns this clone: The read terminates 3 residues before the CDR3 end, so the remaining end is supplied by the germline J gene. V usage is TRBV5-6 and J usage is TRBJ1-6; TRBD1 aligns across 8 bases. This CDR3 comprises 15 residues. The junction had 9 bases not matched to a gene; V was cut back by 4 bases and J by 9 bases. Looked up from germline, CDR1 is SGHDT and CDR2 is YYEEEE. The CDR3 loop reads CASSPDRGISSPLHF. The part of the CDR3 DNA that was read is TGTGCCAGCAGCCCCGACAGGGGAATAAGTTCACCC.

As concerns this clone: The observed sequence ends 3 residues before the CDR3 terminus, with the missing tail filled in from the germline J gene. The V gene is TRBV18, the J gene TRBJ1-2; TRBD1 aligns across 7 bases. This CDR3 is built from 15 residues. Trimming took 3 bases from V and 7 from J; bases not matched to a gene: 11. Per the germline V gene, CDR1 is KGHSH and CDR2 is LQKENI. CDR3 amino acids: CASSPVKGGSRGYTF. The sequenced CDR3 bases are TGTGCCAGCTCACCGGTGAAAGGGGGCTCGCGTGGC.

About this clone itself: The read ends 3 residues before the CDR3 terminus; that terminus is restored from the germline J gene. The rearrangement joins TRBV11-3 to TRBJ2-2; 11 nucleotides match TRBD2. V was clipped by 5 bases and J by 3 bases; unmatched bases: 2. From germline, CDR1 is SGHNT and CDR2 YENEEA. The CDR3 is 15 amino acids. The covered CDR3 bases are TGTGCCAGCAGCCCACTAGCGGGGGACACCGGGGAG. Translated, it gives CASSPLAGDTGE. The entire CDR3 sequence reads CASSPLAGDTGELFF.